These T cell receptor beta chains were read from a single sample in a study of shared clonotypes between healthy human individuals. TCRdb's copy holds only in-frame clones and misses some; the assay was immunoSEQ multiplex PCR. Among 2,500,000 or so clones listed, over 85% were seen once. Sequenced material: naive CD4+ T cells sorted from blood. The receptors were sampled from a man between 18 and 29 years old in good health. The CDR3 runs from the conserved cysteine through the conserved F or W. D genes are given only for firm matches. Expanded clones get a size class; other rows say once, few or many, or leave the size out.

>TRBV4-3|NA|TRBJ2-7|NA
CASSMRLAYEQYF
TGCGCCAGCAGCATGCGACTAGCCTACGAGCAGTACTTC
>TRBV7-3|NA|TRBJ1-6|NA
CASSLDSRSPLHF
TGTGCCAGCAGCTTAGATTCCCGGTCACCCCTCCACTTT
>TRBV7-9|NA|TRBJ1-6|NA
CASSLEGQGHSPLHF
TGTGCCAGCAGCTTAGAGGGTCAGGGTCATTCACCCCTCCACTTT
>TRBV4-3|TRBD2|TRBJ2-5|NA
CASSQDLLAGGRTATGETQYF
TGCGCCAGCAGCCAAGATCTTCTAGCGGGAGGAAGGACGGCCACAGGGGAGACCCAGTACTTC
>TRBV6-5|NA|TRBJ2-3|NA
CASSYSRGDTDTQYF
TGTGCCAGCAGTTACTCGCGAGGAGACACAGATACGCAGTATTTT
>TRBV7-2|TRBD2|TRBJ2-1|NA
CASSPLAGDYNEQFF
TGTGCCAGCAGCCCACTAGCGGGAGACTACAATGAGCAGTTCTTC
>TRBV7-9|NA|TRBJ2-1|NA
CASSSRQYNEQFF
TGTGCCAGCAGCAGTAGGCAGTACAATGAGCAGTTCTTC
>TRBV9|TRBD2|TRBJ2-7|NA
CASSVVLAGQTFKPSSYEQYF
TGTGCCAGCAGCGTAGTACTAGCGGGCCAGACTTTTAAGCCTAGCTCCTACGAGCAGTACTTC
>TRBV5-1|NA|TRBJ1-1|NA
CASSLEVDTEAFF
TGCGCCAGCAGCTTGGAGGTGGACACTGAAGCTTTCTTT
>TRBV12-2|NA|TRBJ1-4|NA
CASRLARSKGPEGGNEKLFF
TGTGCAAGTCGCTTAGCGCGTAGTAAGGGGCCAGAGGGTGGGAATGAAAAACTGTTTTTT
>TRBV15|NA|TRBJ1-5|NA
CATSLETGYQPQHF
TGTGCCACCAGTCTTGAGACGGGATATCAGCCCCAGCATTTT
>TRBV19|NA|TRBJ2-3|once
CASRGADTQYF
TGTGCCAGTAGAGGGGCAGATACGCAGTATTTT
>TRBV6-5|NA|TRBJ1-1|NA
CASSITGNTEAFF
TGTGCCAGCAGCATTACAGGCAACACTGAAGCTTTCTTT
>TRBV7-3|TRBD2|TRBJ2-3|NA
CASSQGLAGGRPDTQYF
TGTGCCAGCAGCCAGGGACTAGCGGGGGGCCGCCCAGATACGCAGTATTTT
>TRBV28|NA|TRBJ1-6|NA
CASSPGGPSSYNSPLHF
TGTGCCAGCAGTCCCGGGGGACCTAGCTCCTATAATTCACCCCTCCACTTT
>TRBV7-9|NA|TRBJ2-3|NA
CASSFPAKGTDTQYF
TGTGCCAGCAGCTTTCCGGCAAAGGGCACAGATACGCAGTATTTT